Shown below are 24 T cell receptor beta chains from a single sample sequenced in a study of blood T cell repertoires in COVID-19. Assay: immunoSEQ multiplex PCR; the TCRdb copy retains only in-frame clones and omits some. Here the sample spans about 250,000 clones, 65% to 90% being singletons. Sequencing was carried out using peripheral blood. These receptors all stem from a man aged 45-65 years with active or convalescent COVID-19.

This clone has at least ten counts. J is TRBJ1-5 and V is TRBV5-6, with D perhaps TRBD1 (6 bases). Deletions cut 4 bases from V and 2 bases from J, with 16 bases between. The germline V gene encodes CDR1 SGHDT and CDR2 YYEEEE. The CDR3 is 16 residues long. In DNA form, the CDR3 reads TGTGCCAGCAGCGTTACAGGGAAGGGTGGCAATCAGCCCCAGCATTTT. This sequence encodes CASSVTGKGGNQPQHF.

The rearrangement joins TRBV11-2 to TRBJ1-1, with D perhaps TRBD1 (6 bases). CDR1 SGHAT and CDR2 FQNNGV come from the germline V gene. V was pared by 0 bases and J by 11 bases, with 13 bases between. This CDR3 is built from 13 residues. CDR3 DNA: TGTGCCAGCAGCTTAGAGGGGGCGAGAAGGGCTTTCTTT. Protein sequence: CASSLEGARRAFF.

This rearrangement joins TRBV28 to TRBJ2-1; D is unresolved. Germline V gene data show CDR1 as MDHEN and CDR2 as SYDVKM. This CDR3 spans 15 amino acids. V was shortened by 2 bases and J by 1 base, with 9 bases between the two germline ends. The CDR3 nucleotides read TGTGCCAGCAGTTTAGGTGGGCCGTCCTACAATGAGCAGTTCTTC. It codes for CASSLGGPSYNEQFF.

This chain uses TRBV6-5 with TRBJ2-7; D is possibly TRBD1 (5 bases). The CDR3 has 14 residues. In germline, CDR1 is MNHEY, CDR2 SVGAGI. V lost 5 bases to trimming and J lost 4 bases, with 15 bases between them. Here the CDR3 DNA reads TGTGCCAGCAGTAACGGACATAGTCGATACGAGCAGTACTTC. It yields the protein CASSNGHSRYEQYF.

CDR3 amino acids: CASSRNRGNQPQHF. The CDR3 DNA follows: TGTGCCAGCTCGCGAAACAGGGGCAATCAGCCCCAGCATTTT. The chain is built from TRBV18 and TRBJ1-5, with a possible D match to TRBD1 (6 bases). V lost 6 bases and J 2 bases, leaving 11 bases between the germline ends. CDR3 size: 14 residues. From germline, CDR1 is KGHSH and CDR2 LQKENI.

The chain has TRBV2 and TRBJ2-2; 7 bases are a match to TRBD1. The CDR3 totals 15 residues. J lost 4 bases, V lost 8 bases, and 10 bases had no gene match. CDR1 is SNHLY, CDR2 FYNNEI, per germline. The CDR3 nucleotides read TGTGCCAGCGTACTACAGACAGGGAGCACCGGGGAGCTGTTTTTT. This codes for CASVLQTGSTGELFF.

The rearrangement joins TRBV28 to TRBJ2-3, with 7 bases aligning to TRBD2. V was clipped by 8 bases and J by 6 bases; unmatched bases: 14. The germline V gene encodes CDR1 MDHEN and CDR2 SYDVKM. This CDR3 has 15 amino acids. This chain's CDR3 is CASPPPGLVTDTQYF. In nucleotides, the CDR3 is TGTGCCAGCCCCCCGCCTGGACTAGTTACCGATACGCAGTATTTT.

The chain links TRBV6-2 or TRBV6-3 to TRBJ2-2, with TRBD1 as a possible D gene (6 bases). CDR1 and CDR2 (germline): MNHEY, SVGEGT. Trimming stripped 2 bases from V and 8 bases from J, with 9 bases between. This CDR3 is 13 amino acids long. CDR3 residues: CASSYPTGGELFF. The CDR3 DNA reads TGTGCCAGCAGTTACCCTACAGGGGGGGAGCTGTTTTTT.

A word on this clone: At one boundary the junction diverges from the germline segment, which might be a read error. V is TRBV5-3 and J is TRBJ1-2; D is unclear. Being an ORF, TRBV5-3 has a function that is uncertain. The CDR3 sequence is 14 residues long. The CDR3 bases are TGTGCCAGAAGTTTGGCGGGGATGACCTATGGCTACACCTTC. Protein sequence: CARSLAGMTYGYTF.

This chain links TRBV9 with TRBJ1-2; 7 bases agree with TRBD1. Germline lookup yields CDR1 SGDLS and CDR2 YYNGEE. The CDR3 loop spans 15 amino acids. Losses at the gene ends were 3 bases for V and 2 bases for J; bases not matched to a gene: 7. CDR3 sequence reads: CASSATSGQNYGYTF. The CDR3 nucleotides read TGTGCCAGCAGCGCTACCTCGGGACAGAACTATGGCTACACCTTC.

The CDR3 region is CASSLVAGGLEQFF. CDR3 nucleotide sequence: TGTGCCAGCAGCTTAGTAGCGGGAGGGCTTGAGCAGTTCTTC. The V gene is TRBV7-3, the J gene TRBJ2-1, with TRBD2 identical over 11 bases. The CDR3 runs 14 residues. The V and J ends lost 2 bases and 9 bases, in that order; junction bases with no gene match: 3. Germline CDR1 and CDR2: SGHTA and FQGTGA.

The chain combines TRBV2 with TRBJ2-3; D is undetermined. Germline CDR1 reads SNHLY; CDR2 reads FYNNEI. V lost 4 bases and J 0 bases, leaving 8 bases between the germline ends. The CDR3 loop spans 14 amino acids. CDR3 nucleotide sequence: TGTGCCAGCAGTGCCCTCAGAAGCACAGATACGCAGTATTTT. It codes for CASSALRSTDTQYF.

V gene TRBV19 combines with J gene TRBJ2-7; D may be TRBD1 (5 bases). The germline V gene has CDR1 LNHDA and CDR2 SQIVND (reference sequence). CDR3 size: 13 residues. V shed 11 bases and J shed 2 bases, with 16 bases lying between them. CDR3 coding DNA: TGTGCCCCTGCAGGGAAATCCCCCTACGAGCAGTACTTC. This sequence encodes CAPAGKSPYEQYF.

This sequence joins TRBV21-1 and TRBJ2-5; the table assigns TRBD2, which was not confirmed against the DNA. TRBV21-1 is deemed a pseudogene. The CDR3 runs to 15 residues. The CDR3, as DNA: TGTGCCAGCAGCACAAAGGGGGGGGGCGGCGAGACCCAGTACTTC. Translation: CASSTKGGGGETQYF.

CDR3 sequence: CSVENLGGTDTQYF. Written as DNA, the CDR3 is TGCAGCGTTGAAAACTTAGGCGGTACAGATACGCAGTATTTT. This sequence joins TRBV29-1 and TRBJ2-3; D gene ambiguous. Per the germline V gene, CDR1 is SQVTM and CDR2 is ANQGSEA. The CDR3 has 14 amino acids. V dropped 2 bases and J dropped 3 bases, with 12 bases sitting between them.

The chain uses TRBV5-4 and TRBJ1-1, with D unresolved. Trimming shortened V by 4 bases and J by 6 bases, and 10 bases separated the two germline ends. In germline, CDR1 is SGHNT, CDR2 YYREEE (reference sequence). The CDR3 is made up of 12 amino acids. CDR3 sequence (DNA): TGTGCCAGCAGCCCCGTAGATTCTGAAGCTTTCTTT. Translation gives CASSPVDSEAFF.

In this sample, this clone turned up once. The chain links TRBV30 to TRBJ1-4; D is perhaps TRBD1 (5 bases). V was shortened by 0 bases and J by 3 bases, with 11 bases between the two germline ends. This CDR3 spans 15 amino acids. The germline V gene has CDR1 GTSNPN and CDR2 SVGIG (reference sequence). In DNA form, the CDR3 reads TGTGCCTGGAGTGTAGGGGTTTCAGCTAATGAAAAACTGTTTTTT. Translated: CAWSVGVSANEKLFF.

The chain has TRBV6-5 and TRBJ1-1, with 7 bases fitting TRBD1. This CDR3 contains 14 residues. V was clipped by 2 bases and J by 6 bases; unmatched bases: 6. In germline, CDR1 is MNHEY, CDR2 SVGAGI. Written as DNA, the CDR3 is TGTGCCAGCAGTTACAGAGGGGGCCCGTCTGAAGCTTTCTTT. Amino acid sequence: CASSYRGGPSEAFF.

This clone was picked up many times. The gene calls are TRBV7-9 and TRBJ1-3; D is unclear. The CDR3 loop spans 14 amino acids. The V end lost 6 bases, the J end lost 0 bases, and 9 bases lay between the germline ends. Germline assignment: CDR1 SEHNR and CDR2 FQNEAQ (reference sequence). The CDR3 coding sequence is TGTGCCAGCAGTCAGATAAGCTCTGGAAACACCATATATTTT. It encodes CASSQISSGNTIYF. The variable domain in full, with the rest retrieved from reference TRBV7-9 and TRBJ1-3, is DTGVSQNPRHKITKRGQNVTFRCDPISEHNRLYWYRQTLGQGPEFLTYFQNEAQLEKSRLLSDRFSAERPKGSFSTLEIQRTEQGDSAMYLCASSQISSGNTIYFGEGSWLTVV.

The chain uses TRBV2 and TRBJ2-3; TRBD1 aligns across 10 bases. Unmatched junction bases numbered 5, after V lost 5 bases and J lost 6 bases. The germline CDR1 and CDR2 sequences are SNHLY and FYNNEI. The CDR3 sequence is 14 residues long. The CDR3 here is CASSHDRGPDTQYF. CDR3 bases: TGTGCCAGCAGTCATGACAGGGGGCCTGATACGCAGTATTTT. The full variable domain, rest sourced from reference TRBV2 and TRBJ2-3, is EPEVTQTPSHQVTQMGQEVILRCVPISNHLYFYWYRQILGQKVEFLVSFYNNEISEKSEIFDDQFSVERPDGSNFTLKIRSTKLEDSAMYFCASSHDRGPDTQYFGPGTRLTVL.

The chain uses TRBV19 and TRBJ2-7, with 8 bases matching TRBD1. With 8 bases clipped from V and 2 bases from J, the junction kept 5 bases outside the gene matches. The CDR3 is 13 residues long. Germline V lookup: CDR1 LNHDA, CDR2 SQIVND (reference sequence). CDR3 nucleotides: TGTGCCAGTGCCTACAGGGGGACCTACGAGCAGTACTTC. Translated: CASAYRGTYEQYF.

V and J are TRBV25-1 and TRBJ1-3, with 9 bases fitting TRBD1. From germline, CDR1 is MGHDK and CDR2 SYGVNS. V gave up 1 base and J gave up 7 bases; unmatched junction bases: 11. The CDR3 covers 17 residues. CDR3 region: CASSESRPGQGGNTIYF. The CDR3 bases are TGTGCCAGCAGTGAATCCCGGCCGGGACAGGGTGGTAACACCATATATTTT.

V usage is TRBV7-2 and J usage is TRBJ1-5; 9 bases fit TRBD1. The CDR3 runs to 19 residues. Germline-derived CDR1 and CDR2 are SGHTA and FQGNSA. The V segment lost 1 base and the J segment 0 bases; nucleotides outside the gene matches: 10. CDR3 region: CASSLGYRQGGYSNQPQHF. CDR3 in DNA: TGTGCCAGCAGCTTAGGGTACCGACAGGGGGGATATAGCAATCAGCCCCAGCATTTT. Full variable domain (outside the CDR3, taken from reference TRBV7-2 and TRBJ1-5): GAGVSQSPSNKVTEKGKDVELRCDPISGHTALYWYRQSLGQGLEFLIYFQGNSAPDKSGLPSDRFSAERTGGSVSTLTIQRTQQEDSAVYLCASSLGYRQGGYSNQPQHFGDGTRLSIL.

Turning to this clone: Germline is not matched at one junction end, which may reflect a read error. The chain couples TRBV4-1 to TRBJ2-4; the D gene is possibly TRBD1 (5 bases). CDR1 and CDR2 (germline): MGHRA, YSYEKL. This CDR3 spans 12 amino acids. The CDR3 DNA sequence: TGCGCCAGCAGCCAAGAAGGGCAGGGTAAAATCTTC. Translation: CASSQEGQGKIF.